This T cell receptor beta chain was recovered during a study of OX40 agonist ivuxolimab in advanced cancers. With respect to the entire study: Ivuxolimab was an agonistic, fully human IgG2 monoclonal antibody directed against OX40 (CD134), a costimulatory receptor. Intravenous ivuxolimab was administered to patients every 2 weeks at six dose levels: 0.01, 0.1, 0.3, 1.5, 3 and 10 mg/kg. Of the roughly 53 patients in dose escalation, some 20 had hepatocellular carcinoma, approximately 15 had melanoma, 9 had renal cell carcinoma and 9 had head and neck cancer. The dose-escalation cohort was around 84% male with a mean age of around 62 years, ranging from roughly 20 to 85. Prior anti-PD-1, anti-PD-L1 or anti-CTLA-4 therapy was permitted, and checkpoint inhibitors had been received by about two fifths of dose-escalation patients. Partial responses were achieved by three dose-escalation patients, of whom one had hepatocellular carcinoma and two had cutaneous melanoma. The point of sequencing TCRbeta in the periphery was to test whether ivuxolimab changed TCR sequence diversity and drove clonal T-cell expansion. The paper covers the monotherapy dose-escalation part of the phase I ivuxolimab trial, which included N ≈ 54 patients. Summary of the overall study and its limitations: At doses from 0.1 to 3.0 mg/kg, clonal expansion was seen in both CD4+ and CD8+ blood T cells between baseline and week 6. Which antigens the clonally expanded peripheral T cells were specific for was not determined. On average, CD8+ T cells showed more expanded clones than CD4+ T cells after ivuxolimab. Partial responders in the 0.1-3.0 mg/kg groups had among the lowest normalized peripheral clonal expansion, especially among CD8+ T cells. Low levels of normalized T-cell clonal expansion were also shown by some nonresponding patients.

For sequencing of the TCRbeta CDR3 region, genomic DNA was extracted from the sorted cells. TCRbeta CDR3 regions were sequenced using the immunoSEQ Assay. Sourced from immuneACCESS, this table was stored by TCRdb with only in-frame sequences that have V and J called. A share of the clones is absent; for the studies checked, an unresolved V gene accounts for under half, and the remainder has no known explanation. The sample contains some 55,000 clones, roughly 80% of them found a single time. Of the sample, about 13% falls within the top ten clones. On this clone: Its antigen is still unknown. No per-base quality is available; no much larger clone lies one base away.

The CDR3 goes from the cysteine to the phenylalanine over 16 residues. The CDR3 DNA has 48 bases and is translated from base 1. In the germline V gene, CDR1 corresponds to SGHRS and CDR2 to YFSETQ. After removal of 1 base from V and 5 bases from J, the junction retains 7 bases not matched to a gene. Patients with autoimmune disease history or receiving systemic immunosuppression were excluded from the trial. In every dose cohort, peripheral blood was drawn for TCR sequencing at baseline, cycle 4 day 1, and cycle 7 day 1. Samples came from an open-label, multicenter, first-in-human phase I dose-escalation trial of ivuxolimab. Adults with locally advanced or metastatic head and neck squamous cell, hepatocellular, melanoma or renal cell carcinoma were enrolled in the trial. Before TCR sequencing, CD4+ and CD8+ T cells were separately sorted from peripheral blood.

The sample in question was CD4+ or CD8+ T cells sorted from blood, obtained in a trial of the OX40 agonist ivuxolimab. The rearranged segments are TRBV5-1 and TRBJ2-5, and 11 junction bases match TRBD1. The sequence derives from an adult with an advanced solid tumor such as melanoma, head and neck, liver or kidney cancer. The CDR3 amino acid sequence is: CASSLPTGTGGETQYF. The DNA sequence is as follows: TGCGCCAGCAGCTTGCCTACTGGGACAGGGGGGGAGACCCAGTACTTC.